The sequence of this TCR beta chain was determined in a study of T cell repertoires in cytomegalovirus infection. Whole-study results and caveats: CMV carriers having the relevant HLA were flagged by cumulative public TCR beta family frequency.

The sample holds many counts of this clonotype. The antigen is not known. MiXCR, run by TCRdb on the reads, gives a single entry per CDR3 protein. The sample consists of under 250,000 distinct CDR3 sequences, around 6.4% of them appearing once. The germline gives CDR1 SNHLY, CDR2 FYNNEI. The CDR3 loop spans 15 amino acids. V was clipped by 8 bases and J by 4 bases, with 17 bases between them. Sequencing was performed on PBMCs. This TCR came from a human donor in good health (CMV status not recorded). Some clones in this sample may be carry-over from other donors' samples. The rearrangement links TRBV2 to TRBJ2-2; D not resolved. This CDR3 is CASRVARGITGELFF. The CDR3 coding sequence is TGTGCCAGCCGGGTGGCGCGAGGAATCACCGGGGAGCTGTTTTTT. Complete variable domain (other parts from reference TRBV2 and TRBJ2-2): EPEVTQTPSHQVTQMGQEVILRCVPISNHLYFYWYRQILGQKVEFLVSFYNNEISEKSEIFDDQFSVERPDGSNFTLKIRSTKLEDSAMYFCASRVARGITGELFFGEGSRLTVL.